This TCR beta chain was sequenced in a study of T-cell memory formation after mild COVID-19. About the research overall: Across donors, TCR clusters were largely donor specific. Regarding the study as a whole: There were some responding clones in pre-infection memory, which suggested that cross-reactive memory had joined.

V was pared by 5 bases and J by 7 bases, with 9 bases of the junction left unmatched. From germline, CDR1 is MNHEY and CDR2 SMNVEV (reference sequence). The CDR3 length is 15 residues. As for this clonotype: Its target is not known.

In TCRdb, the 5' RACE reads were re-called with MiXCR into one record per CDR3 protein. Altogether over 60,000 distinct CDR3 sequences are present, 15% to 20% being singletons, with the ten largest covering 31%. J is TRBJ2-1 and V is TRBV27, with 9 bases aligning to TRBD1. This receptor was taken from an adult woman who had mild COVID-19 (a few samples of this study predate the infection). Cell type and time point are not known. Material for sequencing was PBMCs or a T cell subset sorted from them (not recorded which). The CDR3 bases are TGTGCCAGCAGTGGAGGGACAGGGCTCTGGAATGAGCAGTTCTTC. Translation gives CASSGGTGLWNEQFF.